The rows below give T cell receptor beta chains drawn from one sample of a study of cytotoxic CD8 clonotypes in ibrutinib-treated CLL. TCRdb keeps only in-frame clones here, not all; method: immunoSEQ multiplex PCR. The top ten clones hold 5% to 7% of a sample with about 19,000 clones, roughly 80% of them seen once. Sequenced here: PBMCs, sampled before ibrutinib treatment. The receptors derive from a human donor with chronic lymphocytic leukemia. The CDR3 runs from the conserved cysteine through the conserved F or W. A D gene is named only where the DNA matches it firmly. The size entry is marked missing in some rows and otherwise reads once, few, many or a size class.

CDR3 DNA: TGTGCCAGCACGAAATTAATCGGGGGGTACAATGAGCAGTTCTTC
CDR3 protein: CASTKLIGGYNEQFF
D gene: TRBD2
J gene: TRBJ2-1
clone size: once
V gene: TRBV6-5

CDR3 DNA: TGCGCCAGCAGTGCCCAGGGCTCTAACTATGGCTACACCTTC
CDR3 protein: CASSAQGSNYGYTF
D gene: -
J gene: TRBJ1-2
clone size: -
V gene: TRBV10-2

CDR3 DNA: TGTGCCAGCAGCAAGGACCCCAGGTGGACTGAAGCTTTCTTT
CDR3 protein: CASSKDPRWTEAFF
D gene: -
J gene: TRBJ1-1
clone size: -
V gene: TRBV5-7

CDR3 DNA: TGTGCCAGCAGTCCCCCTCGGGGCACCCGCTTCAGCCACGAGCAGTACTTC
CDR3 protein: CASSPPRGTRFSHEQYF
D gene: -
J gene: TRBJ2-7
clone size: -
V gene: TRBV28

CDR3 DNA: TGCGCCAGCAGCCCGACGGGCCGGGGACAGGCTAGCACAGATACGCAGTATTTT
CDR3 protein: CASSPTGRGQASTDTQYF
D gene: TRBD1
J gene: TRBJ2-3
clone size: -
V gene: TRBV5-1

CDR3 DNA: TGCGCCAGCAGCTTTGTGGTGAACACTGAAGCTTTCTTT
CDR3 protein: CASSFVVNTEAFF
D gene: -
J gene: TRBJ1-1
clone size: -
V gene: TRBV5-1

CDR3 DNA: TGTGCCAGCAGCTCAGTAGGGACAGGGCTGACTGAAGCTTTCTTT
CDR3 protein: CASSSVGTGLTEAFF
D gene: TRBD1
J gene: TRBJ1-1
clone size: -
V gene: TRBV11-2

CDR3 DNA: TGTGCCTGGAGTCGGGGAGATACGCAGTATTTT
CDR3 protein: CAWSRGDTQYF
D gene: -
J gene: TRBJ2-3
clone size: -
V gene: TRBV30

CDR3 DNA: TGCGCCAGCAGCCAAGATACAGGGTCCCACTATGGCTACACCTTC
CDR3 protein: CASSQDTGSHYGYTF
D gene: -
J gene: TRBJ1-2
clone size: -
V gene: TRBV4-3

CDR3 DNA: TGTGCCAGTAGTACCCTCCATAGTAGCTCCTACAATGAGCAGTTCTTC
CDR3 protein: CASSTLHSSSYNEQFF
D gene: -
J gene: TRBJ2-1
clone size: -
V gene: TRBV19

CDR3 DNA: TGCGCCAGCAGCACCTCAGGGGGAACCCAAGAGACCCAGTACTTC
CDR3 protein: CASSTSGGTQETQYF
D gene: TRBD1
J gene: TRBJ2-5
clone size: -
V gene: TRBV5-1

CDR3 DNA: TGTGCCAGCAGTTACGGCAGGAACTCCTACGAGCAGTACTTC
CDR3 protein: CASSYGRNSYEQYF
D gene: -
J gene: TRBJ2-7
clone size: -
V gene: TRBV6-6

CDR3 DNA: TGTGCCAGCAGCTTAGGTTGGAGCGGGGGGGCCACCGATACGCAGTATTTT
CDR3 protein: CASSLGWSGGATDTQYF
D gene: TRBD2
J gene: TRBJ2-3
clone size: -
V gene: TRBV11-2